This TCR beta chain was identified during a study of blood T cell repertoires in COVID-19. The method was immunoSEQ multiplex PCR; TCRdb's version includes in-frame clones alone and lacks a portion of them. The sample lists more than 300,000 clones, about nine tenths occurring once. Trimming stripped 5 bases from V and 0 bases from J, with 13 bases between. The CDR3 spans 15 residues. CDR1 is KGHSH and CDR2 is LQKENI in the germline V gene. This receptor was taken from a woman between 65 and 79 years old with COVID-19, enrolled during active disease. The rearrangement links TRBV18 to TRBJ1-1, with a weak D call TRBD1 (5 bases). The specimen sequenced was peripheral blood. The DNA for the CDR3 is TGTGCCAGCTCATATGGGGGGGGAGTGAACACTGAAGCTTTCTTT. Its protein product is CASSYGGGVNTEAFF.